This entry lists 15 T cell receptor beta chains sequenced from one sample in a study of T-cell memory formation after mild COVID-19 (dated by TCRdb to the early 2020s). Receptor libraries were prepared by 5' RACE. TCRdb records Illumina NovaSeq 6000 as the sequencer. Using fastp at Q25 and MiXCR, TCRdb reprocessed the public reads and kept productive beta chains. For every CDR3 protein sequence, its rows merge into one entry that carries the most common genes and DNA. Across this sample there are 450,000 to 650,000 distinct CDR3 sequences, with roughly 17% seen only once. The ten biggest clones cover around 11% of the sample. Sequencing used PBMCs or a T cell subset sorted from them (not recorded which). The source is an adult woman who had mild COVID-19 (a few samples of this study predate the infection). The sample titles of this study are shuffled in the database, so cell type and time point are left out; the donor was told from shared clones.

In this sample, this clonotype turned up a few times. The V and J genes are TRBV7-6 and TRBJ2-1, with 7 bases matching TRBD1. This CDR3 is 15 amino acids long. Germline-derived CDR1 and CDR2 are SGHVS and FNYEAQ. The junction had 8 bases not matched to a gene; V was cut back by 2 bases and J by 7 bases. CDR3 region: CASSLTGASRNEQFF. The CDR3, as DNA: TGTGCCAGCAGCTTAACAGGGGCTTCTAGGAATGAGCAGTTCTTC. Drawing the rest from reference TRBV7-6 and TRBJ2-1, the complete variable domain is GAGVSQSPRYKVTKRGQDVALRCDPISGHVSLYWYRQALGQGPEFLTYFNYEAQQDKSGLPNDRFSAERPEGSISTLTIQRTEQRDSAMYRCASSLTGASRNEQFFGPGTRLTVL.

The rearrangement links TRBV18 to TRBJ2-2; D is perhaps TRBD1 (5 bases). The V end was cut by 1 base, the J end by 3 bases, with 12 bases between. The germline CDR1 and CDR2 sequences are KGHSH and LQKENI. This CDR3 contains 16 residues. The CDR3 loop is CASSPRWGRDTGELFF. The CDR3 DNA reads TGTGCCAGCTCACCACGGTGGGGCCGTGACACCGGGGAGCTGTTTTTT. Full variable domain (remainder filled in from reference TRBV18 and TRBJ2-2): NAGVMQNPRHLVRRRGQEARLRCSPMKGHSHVYWYRQLPEEGLKFMVYLQKENIIDESGMPKERFSAEFPKEGPSILRIQQVVRGDSAAYFCASSPRWGRDTGELFFGEGSRLTVL.

CDR3 protein: CSARDSPFLAGQDTQYF. CDR3 sequence (DNA): TGCAGTGCTAGAGATTCTCCCTTCCTAGCGGGGCAAGATACGCAGTATTTT. The chain couples TRBV20-1 to TRBJ2-3; 9 bases are shared with TRBD2. Trimming at V came to 0 bases and at J to 5 bases, leaving 12 bases not matched to a gene. This CDR3 contains 17 residues. CDR1 is DFQATT and CDR2 is SNEGSKA in the germline V gene (reference sequence).

The J gene is TRBJ1-4, the V gene TRBV19, with a weak D call TRBD1 (5 bases). This CDR3 comprises 15 residues. Looked up from germline, CDR1 is LNHDA and CDR2 is SQIVND (reference sequence). Trimming left V 5 bases short and J 4 bases short, with 14 bases between. This CDR3 reads CASSFLGGDNEKLFF. CDR3 nucleotides: TGTGCCAGTAGTTTTTTGGGGGGGGATAATGAAAAACTGTTTTTT. The whole variable domain, remainder taken from reference TRBV19 and TRBJ1-4, is DGGITQSPKYLFRKEGQNVTLSCEQNLNHDAMYWYRQDPGQGLRLIYYSQIVNDFQKGDIAEGYSVSREKKESFPLTVTSAQKNPTAFYLCASSFLGGDNEKLFFGSGTQLSVL.

V and J are TRBV9 and TRBJ1-2, with 8 nucleotides matching TRBD1. This CDR3 is 16 amino acids long. Germline assignment: CDR1 SGDLS and CDR2 YYNGEE. Losses at the gene ends were 3 bases for V and 1 base for J; bases not matched to a gene: 8. This chain's CDR3 is CASSEQGGHLNYGYTF. CDR3 in DNA: TGTGCCAGCAGCGAACAGGGGGGCCACCTTAACTATGGCTACACCTTC.

V is TRBV10-3 and J is TRBJ1-1; a possible D gene is TRBD1 (5 bases). Trimming pared 1 base from V and 0 bases from J, leaving 9 bases between. CDR1 is ENHRY and CDR2 is SYGVKD in the germline V gene. CDR3 length: 15 residues. The CDR3 loop is CAISEFGGMNTEAFF. As DNA, the CDR3 is TGTGCCATCAGTGAGTTTGGGGGAATGAACACTGAAGCTTTCTTT.

This clonotype was recorded a few times. The rearrangement uses TRBV12-3 or TRBV12-4 and TRBJ1-2, with D uncertain. This CDR3 is built from 12 residues. V lost 5 bases and J 4 bases, leaving 8 bases between the germline ends. The CDR3: CASSPHSYGYTF. The DNA for the CDR3 is TGTGCCAGCAGTCCTCACAGCTATGGCTACACCTTC.

The gene calls are TRBV18 and TRBJ2-7; 8 bases are a match to TRBD2. V shed 2 bases and J 2 bases; nucleotides not matched to a gene: 8. Germline V CDR1 and CDR2: KGHSH, LQKENI. The CDR3 covers 16 residues. This CDR3 is CASSPTAGGGPYEQYF. Written as DNA, the CDR3 is TGTGCCAGCTCACCAACGGCGGGAGGAGGCCCCTACGAGCAGTACTTC. Full variable domain (missing parts from reference TRBV18 and TRBJ2-7): NAGVMQNPRHLVRRRGQEARLRCSPMKGHSHVYWYRQLPEEGLKFMVYLQKENIIDESGMPKERFSAEFPKEGPSILRIQQVVRGDSAAYFCASSPTAGGGPYEQYFGPGTRLTVT.

The chain recombines TRBV5-4 with TRBJ2-1; maybe TRBD2 (5 bases). CDR1 is SGHNT, CDR2 YYREEE, per germline (reference sequence). V shed 4 bases and J shed 0 bases, with 11 bases lying between them. The CDR3 length is 15 residues. CDR3 sequence: CASSPHGVSYNEQFF. In DNA, the CDR3 is TGTGCCAGCAGCCCCCACGGGGTCTCCTACAATGAGCAGTTCTTC.

This clonotype has a handful of counts. The rearrangement uses TRBV10-3 and TRBJ2-7; 13 bases align to TRBD2. The junction had 12 bases not matched to a gene; V was cut back by 6 bases and J by 4 bases. This CDR3 is 17 amino acids long. The germline V gene has CDR1 ENHRY and CDR2 SYGVKD. In DNA form, the CDR3 reads TGTGCCATCAGCCCCGGGACTAGCGGGGTCCTGGGGTACGAGCAGTACTTC. This translates into CAISPGTSGVLGYEQYF.

This clonotype was seen a handful of times. This chain links TRBV5-1 with TRBJ2-2; TRBD2 aligns across 7 bases. CDR3 size: 14 residues. Trimming took 1 base from V and 7 from J; bases not matched to a gene: 4. CDR1 and CDR2 from the germline V gene are SGHRS and YFSETQ. This CDR3 reads CASSLRAGVGELFF. CDR3 sequence (DNA): TGCGCCAGCAGCTTGCGGGCGGGAGTCGGGGAGCTGTTTTTT.

The chain is built from TRBV2 and TRBJ2-2; D perhaps matches TRBD2 (7 bases). The CDR3 contains 16 residues. Germline-derived CDR1 and CDR2 are SNHLY and FYNNEI. Trimming stripped 3 bases from V and 4 bases from J, with 15 bases between. The CDR3 spells CASSDSRGGGTGELFF. CDR3 bases: TGTGCCAGCAGTGATTCCCGGGGAGGGGGCACCGGGGAGCTGTTTTTT.

This rearrangement joins TRBV2 to TRBJ1-4; D gene unclear. V shed 5 bases and J shed 5 bases, with 9 bases lying between them. CDR1 is SNHLY, CDR2 FYNNEI, per germline. This CDR3 comprises 13 residues. The DNA for the CDR3 is TGTGCCAGCAGTAGCCAGAGCAATGAAAAACTGTTTTTT. The encoded protein is CASSSQSNEKLFF.

This chain connects TRBV7-3 to TRBJ2-1; D may be TRBD2 (5 bases). There are 16 residues in the CDR3. Germline values: CDR1 SGHTA, CDR2 FQGTGA. V lost 5 bases, J lost 3 bases, and 17 bases lay in between. In DNA, the CDR3 is TGTGCCAGCAGCGCCGTAAGGACTGGAATCTACAATGAGCAGTTCTTC. The encoded protein is CASSAVRTGIYNEQFF.

The chain has TRBV29-1 and TRBJ2-5; D uncertain. The CDR3 has 15 residues. Trimming cost V 6 bases and J 2 bases, with 19 bases left between them. The germline V gene has CDR1 SQVTM and CDR2 ANQGSEA. The CDR3 spells CSVATVRTWQETQYF. The CDR3 coding sequence is TGCAGCGTGGCAACCGTTCGGACGTGGCAAGAGACCCAGTACTTC.